What follows are 12 T cell receptor beta chains derived from one specimen sequenced in a study of blood T cell repertoires in COVID-19. The method was immunoSEQ multiplex PCR; TCRdb's version includes in-frame clones alone and lacks a portion of them. This sample carries under 300,000 clones, roughly 90% of them seen once, and the ten largest clones take about 2.3%. The material sequenced was PBMCs or T cells enriched from blood (not recorded which). The receptors come from a woman aged 40 to 55 with acute COVID-19.

This clone came up once. The CDR3 DNA reads TGTGCCAGCAGCCCCGGGACAGGGAGGGCCGGGGAGCTGTTTTTT. It is translated as CASSPGTGRAGELFF. The chain combines TRBV11-1 with TRBJ2-2; 9 bases map to TRBD1. The trim removed 5 bases at V and 6 bases at J, leaving 7 bases unmatched. Germline V gives CDR1 SGHAT, CDR2 FQDESV (reference sequence). The CDR3 extends over 15 amino acids.

The chain couples TRBV3-1 (or the pseudogene TRBV3-2) to TRBJ2-7; D is unclear. The V end was cut by 1 base, the J end by 3 bases, with 16 bases between. The germline V gene encodes CDR1 LGHDT and CDR2 YNNKEL (reference sequence). The CDR3 length is 16 residues. Here the CDR3 reads CASSQVNFQSSYEQYF. CDR3 coding DNA: TGTGCCAGCAGCCAAGTGAATTTTCAGTCTAGCTACGAGCAGTACTTC.

V is TRBV18 and J is TRBJ2-1; D may be TRBD2 (5 bases). Germline CDR1 is KGHSH and CDR2 is LQKENI. This CDR3 is 15 amino acids long. V lost 5 bases and J lost 0, with 11 bases in between. The CDR3: CASSSRASSYNEQFF. In DNA, the CDR3 is TGTGCCAGCTCATCGCGGGCGAGCTCCTACAATGAGCAGTTCTTC.

The chain couples TRBV7-3 to TRBJ2-1; 10 bases align to TRBD2. The germline V gene encodes CDR1 SGHTA and CDR2 FQGTGA. The CDR3 spans 16 residues. The V and J ends lost 5 bases and 3 bases, in that order; junction bases with no gene match: 7. This CDR3 is CASSRSGGVIYNEQFF. CDR3 coding DNA: TGTGCCAGCAGCCGCAGCGGGGGGGTAATCTACAATGAGCAGTTCTTC.

Here the CDR3 reads CASSLSASSYNEQFF. CDR3 DNA: TGTGCCAGCAGTTTGAGCGCTAGCTCCTACAATGAGCAGTTCTTC. The chain combines TRBV27 with TRBJ2-1; D remains unclear. The ends were cut back, 3 bases at V and 0 bases at J, with 9 bases in the middle. The CDR3 length is 15 residues. The V gene's germline CDR1 is MNHEY and CDR2 SMNVEV (reference sequence).

The V and J genes are TRBV30 and TRBJ1-5, with D possibly TRBD1 on 6 matching bases. V was clipped by 1 base and J by 6 bases, with 10 bases between them. This CDR3 is 13 amino acids long. CDR1 is GTSNPN and CDR2 is SVGIG in the germline V gene (reference sequence). CDR3 sequence (DNA): TGTGCCTGGAGTGAGGGGGTTTTTCAGCCCCAGCATTTT. The encoded protein is CAWSEGVFQPQHF.

The chain joins TRBV29-1 to TRBJ1-2, with D possibly being TRBD1 (5 bases). The CDR3 spans 12 residues. V was clipped by 4 bases and J by 5 bases, with 11 bases between them. The germline CDR1 and CDR2 sequences are SQVTM and ANQGSEA. As DNA, the CDR3 is TGCAGCGTTGGGCAGGGCTCGTATGGCTACACCTTC. Its translation is CSVGQGSYGYTF.

In its sample, this clone was seen once. The chain links TRBV5-4 to TRBJ2-1, with D perhaps matching TRBD2 (6 bases). The CDR3 covers 16 residues. Germline values: CDR1 SGHNT, CDR2 YYREEE (reference sequence). The V and J ends lost 4 bases and 3 bases respectively, with 17 bases between them. CDR3 bases: TGTGCCAGCAGCGACCCCACGGCGGGGCGCTACAATGAGCAGTTCTTC. Encoded protein: CASSDPTAGRYNEQFF.

The chain couples TRBV27 to TRBJ1-2, with TRBD1 matching over 9 bases. The CDR3 spans 14 residues. Germline CDR1 MNHEY, CDR2 SMNVEV (reference sequence). Trimming removed 4 bases from V and 7 bases from J; junction bases left unmatched: 7. This CDR3 is CASSSPGQGGGYTF. The CDR3 bases are TGTGCCAGCAGTTCACCGGGACAGGGTGGTGGCTACACCTTC.

The chain uses TRBV13 and TRBJ2-1, with TRBD2 matching 12 bases. Germline CDR1 PRHDT, CDR2 FYEKMQ (reference sequence). This CDR3 has 17 residues. The trim removed 1 base at V and 7 bases at J, leaving 8 bases unmatched. CDR3 sequence reads: CASSLARGLAGVNEQFF. As DNA, the CDR3 is TGTGCCAGCAGCTTAGCCCGGGGACTAGCGGGTGTGAATGAGCAGTTCTTC. Based on the CDR3 plus reference TRBV13 and TRBJ2-1, the full variable domain is AAGVIQSPRHLIKEKRETATLKCYPIPRHDTVYWYQQGPGQDPQFLISFYEKMQSDKGSIPDRFSAQQFSDYHSELNMSSLELGDSALYFCASSLARGLAGVNEQFFGPGTRLTVL.

The CDR3 region is CASSFKGGPNNEQFF. CDR3 coding DNA: TGTGCCAGCAGCTTTAAGGGAGGGCCAAACAATGAGCAGTTCTTC. This sequence joins TRBV7-2 and TRBJ2-1; 7 bases agree with TRBD2. The CDR3 sequence is 15 residues long. The germline gives CDR1 SGHTA, CDR2 FQGNSA. The trim removed 3 bases at V and 5 bases at J, leaving 7 bases unmatched.

The chain recombines TRBV18 with TRBJ1-2; 8 nucleotides agree with TRBD1. Germline assignment: CDR1 KGHSH and CDR2 LQKENI. V dropped 0 bases and J dropped 7; count of bases not matched to a gene: 7. The CDR3 consists of 15 residues. CDR3: CASSPPQGGRGGYTF. The DNA of the CDR3 is TGTGCCAGCTCACCACCACAGGGGGGGCGAGGTGGCTACACCTTC.